This T cell receptor (beta chain) was identified in a study of OX40 agonist ivuxolimab in advanced cancers. Study overall: Partial responses were achieved by three patients: one hepatocellular carcinoma, two cutaneous melanoma.

For this clone: What it recognizes is unknown.

TCRdb keeps only in-frame clones here, not all; method: immunoSEQ multiplex PCR. The sample includes about 68,000 clones, approximately 91% seen only once; the top ten take about 0.31%. A history of autoimmune disease or systemic immunosuppression excluded patients. At baseline, cycle 4 day 1, and cycle 7 day 1, blood was sampled. Germline V gives CDR1 SGDLS, CDR2 YYNGEE. V dropped 6 bases and J dropped 2; count of bases not matched to a gene: 6. This CDR3 is 15 amino acids long. Overall study results and limits: Specificity for antigen went undetermined in the expanded peripheral T cells.

The sequencing used CD4+ or CD8+ T cells sorted from blood, collected in a trial of the OX40 agonist ivuxolimab. This chain joins TRBV9 and TRBJ1-5; 9 bases agree with TRBD1. The clonotype comes from an adult with an advanced solid tumor such as melanoma, head and neck, liver or kidney cancer. CDR3 nucleotide sequence: TGTGCCAGCACCCGGACAGGGGATGGCAATCAGCCCCAGCATTTT. Residues: CASTRTGDGNQPQHF.